These 29 T cell receptor beta chains came from one sample sequenced in a study of regulatory T cells in long-lasting Graves disease. Specified time point: newly diagnosed GD, antithyroid drugs for less than 3 months. The TCR library was prepared using RNA isolated from PBMCs. Construction of TCR beta libraries relied on iRepertoire HTBI primers and on Arm-PCR targeting CDR3 regions. TCRdb re-analysed the multiplex PCR reads in MiXCR, keeping a single row per CDR3 protein. The sample lists a few hundred thousand distinct CDR3 sequences, 15% to 20% seen once, with less than 30% in the top ten. The same sample was also studied in work on T cells in Graves' hyperthyroidism and ophthalmopathy.

Material: peripheral blood mononuclear cells (PBMCs), obtained at new diagnosis, from a patient treated with antithyroid drugs. These receptors all stem from a woman under 30 with Graves disease.

This clonotype was seen many times. V gene TRBV6-1 combines with J gene TRBJ2-1, with 7 bases identical to TRBD2. This CDR3 region has 13 residues. V gave up 6 bases and J gave up 7 bases; unmatched junction bases: 6. In germline, CDR1 is MNHNS, CDR2 SASEGT. The CDR3 nucleotides are TGTGCCAGCAGACACACTAGCGTAAATGAGCAGTTCTTC. The encoded protein is CASRHTSVNEQFF.

The chain combines TRBV13 with TRBJ2-5; D may match TRBD1 or TRBD2 (5 bases each). Between the trimmed V and J ends, which lost 10 bases and 2 bases, there was a span of 23 bases. CDR1 is PRHDT and CDR2 is FYEKMQ in the germline V gene (reference sequence). CDR3 size: 16 residues. As DNA, the CDR3 is TGTGCCACCTCGTTCCGGGGCCAAGTGGAACAAGAGACCCAGTACTTC. Its protein product is CATSFRGQVEQETQYF. The full variable domain, completed using reference TRBV13 and TRBJ2-5, is AAGVIQSPRHLIKEKRETATLKCYPIPRHDTVYWYQQGPGQDPQFLISFYEKMQSDKGSIPDRFSAQQFSDYHSELNMSSLELGDSALYFCATSFRGQVEQETQYFGPGTRLLVL.

Comment on this clonotype: One junction end disagrees with the germline gene, perhaps due to a read error. The chain couples TRBV7-2 to TRBJ1-5; D is undetermined. Per the germline V gene, CDR1 is SGHTA and CDR2 is FQGNSA. CDR3 length: 14 residues. DNA for the CDR3: TGTGCCAACAGCTATATGACCGGGAATCAGCCCCAGCATTTT. Encoded protein: CANSYMTGNQPQHF.

This clonotype was counted only a few times. The V call is TRBV5-6, the J call TRBJ2-1; 11 nucleotides align to TRBD1. V was pared by 4 bases and J by 8 bases, with 8 bases of the junction left unmatched. The CDR3 sequence is 15 residues long. Germline loops: CDR1 SGHDT, CDR2 YYEEEE. CDR3 in amino acids: CASSLRTGGWDEQFF. In nucleotides, the CDR3 is TGTGCCAGCAGCCTCAGGACAGGGGGCTGGGATGAGCAGTTCTTC.

This clonotype was picked up a small number of times. The chain combines TRBV11-2 with TRBJ2-5; D unresolved. This CDR3 spans 12 amino acids. CDR1 and CDR2 (germline): SGHAT, FQNNGV. Trimming pared 5 bases from V and 4 bases from J, leaving 8 bases between. The CDR3 protein is CASSDLIETQYF. DNA for the CDR3: TGTGCCAGCAGCGACCTAATAGAGACCCAGTACTTC.

This clonotype was recorded at least ten times. The CDR3 nucleotides are TGTGCCAGCAGCTTAGTGGGTTGGCAGGGGGCCGGAAACACCATATATTTT. Amino acid sequence: CASSLVGWQGAGNTIYF. This chain uses TRBV13 with TRBJ1-3; 8 positions agree with TRBD1. The J segment lost 4 bases and the V segment lost 1 base, leaving 9 bases of the junction unmatched. CDR1 and CDR2 (germline): PRHDT, FYEKMQ (reference sequence). The CDR3 length is 17 residues.

The sample holds many counts of this clonotype. At one boundary the junction diverges from the germline segment, which might be a read error. The genes are TRBV12-3 or TRBV12-4 and TRBJ2-1, with 9 bases lining up with TRBD1. The CDR3 is made up of 16 amino acids. CDR3 coding DNA: TGTGCCAGCAGCTTAGCGACAGGGGGCTCCTACAATGAGCAGTTCTTC. Protein product: CASSLATGGSYNEQFF.

This clonotype has at least ten counts. The V call is TRBV6-6, the J call TRBJ2-5; D not certain. The CDR3 has 19 residues. V was pared by 1 base and J by 1 base, with 22 bases between. CDR1 and CDR2 (germline): MNHNY, SVGAGI (reference sequence). CDR3 nucleotides: TGTGCCAGCAGTTACTGGAGTTTCTTAGGGCCAAGCACCCAAGAGACCCAGTACTTC. Translated: CASSYWSFLGPSTQETQYF.

This clonotype has at least ten counts. The CDR3 DNA follows: TGTGCCAGCTCACCGGGACAGGGGGTTGGCTACACCTTC. It encodes CASSPGQGVGYTF. This chain joins TRBV18 and TRBJ1-2, with 11 bases fitting TRBD1. V lost 3 bases to trimming and J lost 7 bases; unmatched junction nucleotides: 1. The CDR3 is 13 residues long. Germline lookup yields CDR1 KGHSH and CDR2 LQKENI. The complete variable domain, with remaining parts taken from reference TRBV18 and TRBJ1-2, reads NAGVMQNPRHLVRRRGQEARLRCSPMKGHSHVYWYRQLPEEGLKFMVYLQKENIIDESGMPKERFSAEFPKEGPSILRIQQVVRGDSAAYFCASSPGQGVGYTFGSGTRLTVV.

This clonotype came up a few times. A junction boundary mismatches the germline segment, possibly from a read error. This chain joins TRBV19 and TRBJ1-5; D not resolved. The CDR3 is made up of 14 amino acids. Looked up from germline, CDR1 is LNHDA and CDR2 is SQIVND (reference sequence). The CDR3 region has the DNA TGTGCCAGTACCCCGGTGGAGGGCAATCAGCCCCGGCATTTT. The encoded protein is CASTPVEGNQPRHF.

To note about this clonotype: This likely reflects a read error, since a far larger clone is one base away. The gene calls are TRBV6-9 and TRBJ1-5; possibly TRBD1 for D (6 bases). The J call is doubtful: the DNA matches TRBJ2-3 better. The germline gives CDR1 MNHGY, CDR2 SVAAGI. The CDR3 has 15 residues. The CDR3 DNA sequence: TGTGCCAGCAGTTACAGCAGCGACAGGAATCAGCCCCAGTATTTT. Translated, it gives CASSYSSDRNQPQYF.

The J gene is TRBJ2-5, the V gene TRBV4-3; D unresolved. V was cut by 4 bases and J by 7 bases, with 13 bases left in between. CDR3 size: 13 residues. Germline V gene sequence: CDR1 LGHNA, CDR2 YSLEER. The CDR3: CASSPTRLSTQYF. In DNA form, the CDR3 reads TGCGCCAGCAGCCCGACACGTCTGTCGACCCAGTACTTC.

V usage is TRBV29-1 and J usage is TRBJ1-2; the D is unclear. Germline V gives CDR1 SQVTM, CDR2 ANQGSEA. V was trimmed by 7 bases and J by 3 bases, leaving 9 bases between them. The CDR3 covers 11 residues. CDR3 nucleotide sequence: TGCAGCGACTACCGGGACTATGGCTACACCTTC. Its translation is CSDYRDYGYTF.

The table lists this clonotype with a few counts. This chain connects TRBV27 to TRBJ1-5; D possibly corresponds to TRBD1 (6 bases). This CDR3 is built from 15 residues. CDR1 and CDR2 (germline): MNHEY, SMNVEV (reference sequence). Trimming stripped 5 bases from V and 7 bases from J, with 18 bases between. The CDR3 sequence is CASSGGRGVGQPQHF. CDR3 nucleotide sequence: TGTGCCAGCAGTGGGGGGCGAGGGGTGGGCCAGCCCCAGCATTTT.

There are many counts of this clonotype. The chain uses TRBV18 and TRBJ2-7; the match to TRBD2 covers 7 bases. Per the germline V gene, CDR1 is KGHSH and CDR2 is LQKENI. The J segment lost 4 bases and the V segment lost 1 base, leaving 4 bases of the junction unmatched. This CDR3 has 14 amino acids. CDR3 nucleotides: TGTGCCAGCTCACCACAGGCGGGAGCGTACGAGCAGTACTTC. It specifies CASSPQAGAYEQYF.

The chain links TRBV27 to TRBJ2-7, with 10 nucleotides matching TRBD1. Germline V lookup: CDR1 MNHEY, CDR2 SMNVEV (reference sequence). The CDR3 has 16 residues. The J segment lost 5 bases and the V segment lost 2 bases, leaving 9 bases of the junction unmatched. DNA for the CDR3: TGTGCCAGCAGTTTACGCCCGGGACAGGGGACACACGAGCAGTACTTC. It specifies CASSLRPGQGTHEQYF.

Ten or more counts support this clonotype. The rearrangement joins TRBV12-3 or TRBV12-4 to TRBJ2-7, with 9 bases identical to TRBD1. CDR3 size: 16 residues. Trimming removed 5 bases from V and 5 bases from J; junction bases left unmatched: 13. The CDR3: CASSGDRATPFDEQYF. The CDR3 nucleotides are TGTGCCAGCAGTGGGGACAGGGCAACGCCTTTCGACGAGCAGTACTTC.

A single count supports this clonotype. The chain is built from TRBV27 and TRBJ2-7, with 16 bases identical to TRBD2. In germline, CDR1 is MNHEY, CDR2 SMNVEV (reference sequence). There are 18 residues in the CDR3. The junction had 10 bases not matched to a gene; V was cut back by 6 bases and J by 2 bases. The CDR3 DNA follows: TGTGCCAGCAGGGGAGGATTGGGACTAGCGGGAGGGCCCTACGAGCAGTACTTC. Its translation: CASRGGLGLAGGPYEQYF.

This clonotype was recorded many times. The chain links TRBV2 to TRBJ1-5; D call uncertain. The V and J ends lost 2 bases and 6 bases respectively, with 14 bases between them. The V gene's germline CDR1 is SNHLY and CDR2 FYNNEI. CDR3 length: 15 amino acids. This chain's CDR3 is CASSERQPGGQPQHF. DNA of the CDR3: TGTGCCAGCAGTGAACGACAACCAGGAGGTCAGCCCCAGCATTTT.

This clonotype has a count of ten or more. V gene TRBV7-9 combines with J gene TRBJ2-7, with no clear D. The length of the CDR3 is 13 residues. The V gene lost 4 bases and the J gene lost 7 bases, with 14 bases spanning the gap. Looked up from germline, CDR1 is SEHNR and CDR2 is FQNEAQ (reference sequence). Here the CDR3 DNA reads TGTGCCAGCAGCTCATCGCAGGTGGGAGAGCAGTACTTC. It encodes CASSSSQVGEQYF. The full variable domain, with the rest looked up from reference TRBV7-9 and TRBJ2-7, is DTGVSQNPRHKITKRGQNVTFRCDPISEHNRLYWYRQTLGQGPEFLTYFQNEAQLEKSRLLSDRFSAERPKGSFSTLEIQRTEQGDSAMYLCASSSSQVGEQYFGPGTRLTVT.

This clonotype was recorded many times. V and J are TRBV3-1 and TRBJ2-1; D is perhaps TRBD2 (6 bases). The V and J ends lost 4 bases and 10 bases respectively, with 14 bases between them. CDR3 length: 13 residues. CDR1 is LGHDT and CDR2 is YNNKEL in the germline V gene (reference sequence). CDR3 loop: CASSPGLSREQFF. The CDR3 DNA reads as TGTGCCAGCAGCCCGGGACTCTCCAGGGAGCAGTTCTTC.

The chain joins TRBV6-1 to TRBJ2-2; D remains unclear. Trimming removed 4 bases at V and 4 bases at J, with 7 bases between. Germline CDR1 reads MNHNS; CDR2 reads SASEGT. CDR3 length: 13 amino acids. The CDR3 loop is CASSGLLTGELFF. CDR3 sequence (DNA): TGTGCCAGCAGTGGGCTCCTCACCGGGGAGCTGTTTTTT.

In its sample, this clonotype was seen a few times. The rearrangement joins TRBV6-1 to TRBJ1-2; weak D call: TRBD1 (6 bases). The CDR3 is made up of 14 amino acids. Trimming stripped 6 bases from V and 2 bases from J, with 13 bases between. Germline V gene data show CDR1 as MNHNS and CDR2 as SASEGT. In nucleotides, the CDR3 is TGTGCCAGCAGGACGACAGGTAGAAACTATGGCTACACCTTC. Protein product: CASRTTGRNYGYTF.

This rearrangement joins TRBV6-1 to TRBJ2-5; D is possibly TRBD1 or TRBD2 (6 bases each). This CDR3 has 13 residues. Trimming removed 10 bases from V and 7 bases from J, with 19 bases in between. Germline loops: CDR1 MNHNS, CDR2 SASEGT. The CDR3 nucleotides are TGTGCCACCTCTCATCCGGGGGCCAGGACCCAGTACTTC. Protein sequence: CATSHPGARTQYF.

With regard to this clonotype: A junction boundary mismatches the germline segment, possibly from a read error. This chain links TRBV5-5 with TRBJ1-2; D is perhaps TRBD1 (6 bases). The CDR3 is 15 amino acids. The germline CDR1 and CDR2 sequences are SGHKS and YYEKEE (reference sequence). CDR3 DNA sequence: TGCGCCAGCAGCCACACTCAACAGGGACGTGGCGGCTACACCTTC. It codes for CASSHTQQGRGGYTF.

This clonotype came up many times. This rearrangement joins TRBV5-8 to TRBJ1-1; D not certain. The CDR3 spans 13 residues. Germline V gene lookup returns CDR1 SGHTS and CDR2 YDEGEE. Trimming removed 0 bases at V and 6 bases at J, with 9 bases between. The CDR3 protein is CASSLVGIPEAFF. The DNA of the CDR3 is TGTGCCAGCAGCTTGGTTGGGATCCCTGAAGCTTTCTTT.

This clonotype was observed a handful of times. The chain recombines TRBV7-8 with TRBJ1-4; the D is unclear. The length of the CDR3 is 15 residues. Germline CDR1 reads SGHVS; CDR2 reads FQNEAQ. V was pared by 5 bases and J by 3 bases, with 13 bases between. CDR3 region: CASSQGRAPNEKLFF. DNA of the CDR3: TGTGCCAGCAGCCAAGGACGGGCTCCTAATGAAAAACTGTTTTTT.

In this sample, this clonotype turned up a few times. The chain uses TRBV30 and TRBJ1-4; no clear D gene. The germline CDR1 and CDR2 sequences are GTSNPN and SVGIG (reference sequence). Trimming pared 3 bases from V and 5 bases from J, leaving 10 bases between. The CDR3 length is 13 residues. For the CDR3, the DNA is TGTGCCTGGAGCGGAGGATTAAATGAAAAACTGTTTTTT. It specifies CAWSGGLNEKLFF.

This clonotype has at least ten counts. The chain joins TRBV5-1 to TRBJ2-4; D gene ambiguous. Trimming stripped 1 base from V and 0 bases from J, with 17 bases between. This CDR3 region has 18 residues. The germline gives CDR1 SGHRS, CDR2 YFSETQ. CDR3 nucleotide sequence: TGCGCCAGCAGCTTGAACCCTCCAGGCCTCGTAGCCAAAAACATTCAGTACTTC. Its translation is CASSLNPPGLVAKNIQYF.